The 8 T cell receptor beta chains below were found in one sample sequenced in a study of naive and memory T cell subsets. Study observations and caveats: Naive repertoires, especially CD8, held a few larger clonotypes, possibly memory cells re-expressing CD45RA.

An equimolar mix of two oligonucleotides served as the beta constant-region primer for TRBC1 and TRBC2. Nested alpha and beta constant-region primers with the SP2 primer drove four PCR rounds on ligated cDNA. MiXCR was run by TCRdb on the UMI-ligation and nested PCR reads, yielding one entry per CDR3 protein. The data contain roughly 150,000 distinct CDR3 sequences, about 23% of them singletons. Which antigens these TCRs recognize remains unknown. Sequenced sample: naive CD4+ T cells from blood. The receptors shown here come from a human donor in good health.

This clonotype occurred a few times. V is TRBV6-1 and J is TRBJ1-4; 9 positions match TRBD1. The CDR3 is 15 amino acids. With V trimmed by 7 bases and J by 8 bases, 11 bases remained unmatched. In germline, CDR1 is MNHNS, CDR2 SASEGT. The CDR3 here is CASTPLTGQGEKLFF. CDR3 DNA sequence: TGTGCCAGCACGCCTCTAACCGGACAGGGGGAAAAACTGTTTTTT.

In its sample, this clonotype was seen many times. This chain uses TRBV29-1 with TRBJ2-2, with 10 bases aligning to TRBD2. The V and J ends lost 4 bases and 7 bases, in that order; junction bases with no gene match: 6. The CDR3 has 14 residues. Germline CDR1 reads SQVTM; CDR2 reads ANQGSEA. The CDR3 here is CSVVSSGSGGELFF. The CDR3 DNA reads as TGCAGCGTTGTATCTAGCGGGAGCGGCGGGGAGCTGTTTTTT.

This clonotype was seen a handful of times. The rearrangement joins TRBV12-3 or TRBV12-4 to TRBJ1-2, with D perhaps matching TRBD1 (5 bases). The CDR3 has 15 residues. V shed 5 bases and J shed 6 bases, with 19 bases lying between them. CDR3 sequence reads: CASSLDSPSLNGYTF. CDR3 DNA sequence: TGTGCCAGCAGTCTCGACAGCCCGTCGTTGAATGGCTACACCTTC.

V and J are TRBV7-9 and TRBJ2-1, with D possibly matching TRBD2 (6 bases). V lost 7 bases and J 7 bases, leaving 11 bases between the germline ends. Germline CDR1 and CDR2: SEHNR and FQNEAQ (reference sequence). The length of the CDR3 is 12 residues. This CDR3 reads CASTTAGNEQFF. The CDR3 DNA is TGTGCCAGCACCACCGCGGGAAATGAGCAGTTCTTC.

This clonotype came up many times. This chain uses TRBV4-3 with TRBJ2-7; TRBD1 matches 8 bases. Per germline, CDR1 LGHNA and CDR2 YSLEER. Losses at the gene ends were 0 bases for V and 4 bases for J; bases not matched to a gene: 5. The CDR3 is made up of 15 amino acids. CDR3 region: CASSQEGRGPYEQYF. CDR3 sequence (DNA): TGCGCCAGCAGCCAAGAAGGCAGGGGGCCATACGAGCAGTACTTC.

The chain is built from TRBV20-1 and TRBJ2-7; a possible D gene is TRBD2 (5 bases). Germline V gene lookup returns CDR1 DFQATT and CDR2 SNEGSKA (reference sequence). Deletions cut 6 bases from V and 2 bases from J, with 20 bases between. This CDR3 region has 15 residues. CDR3: CSAAPLPFGAYEQYF. CDR3 bases: TGCAGTGCCGCTCCCCTTCCGTTCGGGGCCTACGAGCAGTACTTC.

This sequence joins TRBV29-1 and TRBJ2-5, with a tentative D call TRBD2 (5 bases). This CDR3 comprises 12 residues. Germline V gene sequence: CDR1 SQVTM, CDR2 ANQGSEA. V lost 4 bases and J 7 bases, leaving 13 bases between the germline ends. The CDR3 here is CSVVPDTRTQYF. As DNA, the CDR3 is TGCAGCGTTGTTCCAGATACTAGGACCCAGTACTTC. The variable domain in full, completed from reference TRBV29-1 and TRBJ2-5, reads SAVISQKPSRDICQRGTSLTIQCQVDSQVTMMFWYRQQPGQSLTLIATANQGSEATYESGFVIDKFPISRPNLTFSTLTVSNMSPEDSSIYLCSVVPDTRTQYFGPGTRLLVL.

In this sample, this clonotype turned up a few times. The rearrangement joins TRBV2 to TRBJ2-3; D is possibly TRBD1 (6 bases). From germline, CDR1 is SNHLY and CDR2 FYNNEI. CDR3 length: 14 amino acids. Trimming cost V 8 bases and J 4 bases, with 16 bases left between them. The CDR3 sequence: CASLRGRVADTQYF. The CDR3 nucleotides read TGTGCCAGCCTCAGGGGTAGGGTTGCAGATACGCAGTATTTT.